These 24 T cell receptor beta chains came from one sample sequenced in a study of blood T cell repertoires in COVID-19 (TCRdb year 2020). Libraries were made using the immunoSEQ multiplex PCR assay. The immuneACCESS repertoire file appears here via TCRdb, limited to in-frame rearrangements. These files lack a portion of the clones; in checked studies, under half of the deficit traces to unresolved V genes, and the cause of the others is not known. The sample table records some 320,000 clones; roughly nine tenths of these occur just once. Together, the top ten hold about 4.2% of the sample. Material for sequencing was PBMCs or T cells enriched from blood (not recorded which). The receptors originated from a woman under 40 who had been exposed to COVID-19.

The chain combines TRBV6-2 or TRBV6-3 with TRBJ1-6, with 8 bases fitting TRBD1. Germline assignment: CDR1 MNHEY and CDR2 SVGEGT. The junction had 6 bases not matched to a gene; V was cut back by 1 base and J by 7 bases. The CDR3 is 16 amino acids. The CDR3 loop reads CASSYFGQGKNSPLHF. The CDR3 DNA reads TGTGCCAGCAGTTACTTTGGACAGGGAAAAAATTCACCCCTCCACTTT.

Written as DNA, the CDR3 is TGTGCCAGCAGCACAGGGACTAGCGGGACCACAGATACGCAGTATTTT. As protein: CASSTGTSGTTDTQYF. The chain joins TRBV13 to TRBJ2-3, with TRBD2 matching over 13 bases. Trimming took 5 bases from V and 2 from J; bases not matched to a gene: 4. Looked up from germline, CDR1 is PRHDT and CDR2 is FYEKMQ (reference sequence). The CDR3 extends over 16 amino acids.

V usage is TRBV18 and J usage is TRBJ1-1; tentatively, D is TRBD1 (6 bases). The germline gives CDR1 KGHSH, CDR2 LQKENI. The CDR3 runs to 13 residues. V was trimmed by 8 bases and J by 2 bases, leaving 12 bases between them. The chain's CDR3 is CASLPGVNTEAFF. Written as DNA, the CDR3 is TGTGCCAGCCTACCAGGGGTTAACACTGAAGCTTTCTTT.

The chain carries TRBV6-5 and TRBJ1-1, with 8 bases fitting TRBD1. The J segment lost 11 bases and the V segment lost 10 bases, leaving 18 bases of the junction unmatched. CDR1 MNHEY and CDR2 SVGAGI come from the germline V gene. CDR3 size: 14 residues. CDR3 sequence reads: CATLLFNRGGRAFF. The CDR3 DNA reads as TGTGCCACCCTATTATTTAACAGGGGGGGTCGCGCTTTCTTT.

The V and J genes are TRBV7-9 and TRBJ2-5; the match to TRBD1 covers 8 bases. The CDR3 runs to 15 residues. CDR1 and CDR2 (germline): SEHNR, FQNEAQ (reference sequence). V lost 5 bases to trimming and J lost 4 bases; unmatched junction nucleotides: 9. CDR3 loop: CASSHGTGSGETQYF. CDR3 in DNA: TGTGCCAGCAGCCACGGGACAGGCTCTGGAGAGACCCAGTACTTC. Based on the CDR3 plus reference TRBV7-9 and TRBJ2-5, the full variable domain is DTGVSQNPRHKITKRGQNVTFRCDPISEHNRLYWYRQTLGQGPEFLTYFQNEAQLEKSRLLSDRFSAERPKGSFSTLEIQRTEQGDSAMYLCASSHGTGSGETQYFGPGTRLLVL.

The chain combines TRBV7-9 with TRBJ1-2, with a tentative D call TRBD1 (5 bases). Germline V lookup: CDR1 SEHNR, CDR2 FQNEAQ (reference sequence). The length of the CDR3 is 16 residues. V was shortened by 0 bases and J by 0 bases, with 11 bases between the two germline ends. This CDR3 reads CASSLAPRGANYGYTF. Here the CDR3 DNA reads TGTGCCAGCAGCTTAGCACCCCGGGGGGCTAACTATGGCTACACCTTC.

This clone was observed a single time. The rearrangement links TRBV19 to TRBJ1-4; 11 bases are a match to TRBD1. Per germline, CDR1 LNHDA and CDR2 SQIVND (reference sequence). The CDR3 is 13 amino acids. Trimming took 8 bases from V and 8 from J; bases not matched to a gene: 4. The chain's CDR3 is CASLDRGQEKLFF. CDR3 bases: TGTGCCAGTCTGGACAGGGGGCAAGAAAAACTGTTTTTT.

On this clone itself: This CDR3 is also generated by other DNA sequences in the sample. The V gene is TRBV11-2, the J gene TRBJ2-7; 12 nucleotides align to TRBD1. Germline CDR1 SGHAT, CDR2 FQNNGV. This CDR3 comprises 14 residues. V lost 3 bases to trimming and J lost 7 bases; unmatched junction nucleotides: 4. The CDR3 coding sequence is TGTGCCAGCAGCTTGGGGACAGGGGGCTATGAGCAGTACTTC. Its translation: CASSLGTGGYEQYF.

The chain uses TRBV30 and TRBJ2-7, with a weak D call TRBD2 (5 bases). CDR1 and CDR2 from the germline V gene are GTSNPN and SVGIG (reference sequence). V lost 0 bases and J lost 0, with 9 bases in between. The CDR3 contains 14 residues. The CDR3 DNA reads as TGTGCCTGGAGTGTAGTTGGGAGCTCCTACGAGCAGTACTTC. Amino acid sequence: CAWSVVGSSYEQYF.

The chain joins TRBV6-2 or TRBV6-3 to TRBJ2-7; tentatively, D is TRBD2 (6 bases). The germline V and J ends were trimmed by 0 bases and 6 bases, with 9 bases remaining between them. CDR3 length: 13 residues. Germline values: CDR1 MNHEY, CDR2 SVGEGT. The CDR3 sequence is CASSYSRDSEQYF. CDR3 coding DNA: TGTGCCAGCAGTTACTCGAGGGACTCCGAGCAGTACTTC.

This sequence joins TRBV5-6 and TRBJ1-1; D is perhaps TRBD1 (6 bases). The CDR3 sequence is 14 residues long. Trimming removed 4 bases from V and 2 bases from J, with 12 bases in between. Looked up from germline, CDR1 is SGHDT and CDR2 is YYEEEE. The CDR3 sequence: CASSTGQPNTEAFF. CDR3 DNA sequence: TGTGCCAGCAGCACGGGACAACCTAACACTGAAGCTTTCTTT. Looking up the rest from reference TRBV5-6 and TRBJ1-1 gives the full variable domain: DAGVTQSPTHLIKTRGQQVTLRCSPKSGHDTVSWYQQALGQGPQFIFQYYEEEERQRGNFPDRFSGHQFPNYSSELNVNALLLGDSALYLCASSTGQPNTEAFFGQGTRLTVV.

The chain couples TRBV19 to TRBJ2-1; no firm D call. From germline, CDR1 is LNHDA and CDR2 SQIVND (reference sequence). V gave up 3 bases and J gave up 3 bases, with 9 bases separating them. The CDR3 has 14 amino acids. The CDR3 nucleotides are TGTGCCAGTAGTATGGGCCGCTACTACAATGAGCAGTTCTTC. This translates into CASSMGRYYNEQFF.

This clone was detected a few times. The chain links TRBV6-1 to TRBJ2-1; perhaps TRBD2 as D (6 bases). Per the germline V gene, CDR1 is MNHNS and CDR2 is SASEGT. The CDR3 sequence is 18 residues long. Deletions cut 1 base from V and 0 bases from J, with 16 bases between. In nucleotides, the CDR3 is TGTGCCAGCAGTGAAGATAGAGTAGCGGTGAGCTCCTACAATGAGCAGTTCTTC. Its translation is CASSEDRVAVSSYNEQFF.

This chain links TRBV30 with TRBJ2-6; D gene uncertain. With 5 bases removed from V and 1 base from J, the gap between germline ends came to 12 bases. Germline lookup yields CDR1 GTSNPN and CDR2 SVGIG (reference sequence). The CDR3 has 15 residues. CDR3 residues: CAWRYSESGANVLTF. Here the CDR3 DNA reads TGTGCCTGGCGCTATTCCGAATCTGGGGCCAACGTCCTGACTTTC.

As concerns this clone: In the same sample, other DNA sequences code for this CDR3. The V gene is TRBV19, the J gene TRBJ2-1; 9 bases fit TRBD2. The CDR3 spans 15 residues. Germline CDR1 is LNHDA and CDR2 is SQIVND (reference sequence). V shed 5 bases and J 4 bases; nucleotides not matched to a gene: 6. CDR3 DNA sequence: TGTGCCAGTAGTGCAAGCGGGGGGCCTTACAATGAGCAGTTCTTC. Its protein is CASSASGGPYNEQFF.

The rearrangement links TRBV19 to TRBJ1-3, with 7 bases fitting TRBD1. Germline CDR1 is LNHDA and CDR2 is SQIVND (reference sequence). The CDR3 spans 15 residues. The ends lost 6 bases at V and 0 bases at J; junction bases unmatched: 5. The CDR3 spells CASRRGPISGNTIYF. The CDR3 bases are TGTGCCAGTAGAAGGGGGCCGATCTCTGGAAACACCATATATTTT.

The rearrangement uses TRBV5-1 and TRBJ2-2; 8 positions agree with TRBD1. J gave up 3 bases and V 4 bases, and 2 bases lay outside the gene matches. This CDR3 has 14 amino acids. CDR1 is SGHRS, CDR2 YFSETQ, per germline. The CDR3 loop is CASSGQGHTGELFF. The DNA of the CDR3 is TGCGCCAGCAGCGGACAGGGACACACCGGGGAGCTGTTTTTT.

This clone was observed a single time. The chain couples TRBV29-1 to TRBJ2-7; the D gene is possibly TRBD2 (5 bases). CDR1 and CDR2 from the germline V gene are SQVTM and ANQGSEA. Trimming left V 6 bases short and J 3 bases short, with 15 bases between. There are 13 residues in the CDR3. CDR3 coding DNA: TGCAGCGTCGACGGACCAGGAGGCTACGAGCAGTACTTC. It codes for CSVDGPGGYEQYF.

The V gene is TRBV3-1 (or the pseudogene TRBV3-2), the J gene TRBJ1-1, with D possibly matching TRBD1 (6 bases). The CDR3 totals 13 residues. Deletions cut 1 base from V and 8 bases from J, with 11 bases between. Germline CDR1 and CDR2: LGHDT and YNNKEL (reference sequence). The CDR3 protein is CASSQGVQGEAFF. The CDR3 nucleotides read TGTGCCAGCAGCCAAGGAGTGCAGGGGGAAGCTTTCTTT.

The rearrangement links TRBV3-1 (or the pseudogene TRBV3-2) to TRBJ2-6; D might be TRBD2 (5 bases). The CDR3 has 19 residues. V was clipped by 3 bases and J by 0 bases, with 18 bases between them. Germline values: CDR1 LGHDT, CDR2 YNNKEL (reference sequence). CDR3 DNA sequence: TGTGCCAGCAGCCAGGATAACCAACTAGGGTCCTCTGGGGCCAACGTCCTGACTTTC. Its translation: CASSQDNQLGSSGANVLTF.

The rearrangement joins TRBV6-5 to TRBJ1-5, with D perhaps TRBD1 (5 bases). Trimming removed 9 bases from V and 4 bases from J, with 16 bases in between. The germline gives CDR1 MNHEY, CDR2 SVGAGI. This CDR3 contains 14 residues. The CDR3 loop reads CARHRGGKNQPQHF. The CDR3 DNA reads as TGTGCCAGACATCGGGGGGGGAAAAATCAGCCCCAGCATTTT.

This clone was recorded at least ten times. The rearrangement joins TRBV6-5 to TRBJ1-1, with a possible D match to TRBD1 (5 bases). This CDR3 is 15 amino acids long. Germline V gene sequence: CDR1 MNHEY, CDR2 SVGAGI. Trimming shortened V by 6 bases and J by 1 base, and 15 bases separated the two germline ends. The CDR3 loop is CASRHLRDTNTEAFF. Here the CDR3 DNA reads TGTGCCAGCAGGCACCTCAGGGATACGAACACTGAAGCTTTCTTT.

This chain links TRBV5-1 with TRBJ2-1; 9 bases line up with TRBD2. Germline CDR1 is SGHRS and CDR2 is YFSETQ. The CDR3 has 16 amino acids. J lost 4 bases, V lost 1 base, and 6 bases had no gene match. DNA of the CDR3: TGCGCCAGCAGCTTGTTAGCGGGGGACGGTTACAATGAGCAGTTCTTC. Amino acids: CASSLLAGDGYNEQFF.

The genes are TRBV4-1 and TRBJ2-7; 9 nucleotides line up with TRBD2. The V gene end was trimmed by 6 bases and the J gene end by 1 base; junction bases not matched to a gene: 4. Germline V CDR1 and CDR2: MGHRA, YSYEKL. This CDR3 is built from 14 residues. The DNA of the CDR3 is TGCGCCAGCAGTTATAGCGGGGGATCCTACGAGCAGTACTTC. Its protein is CASSYSGGSYEQYF.